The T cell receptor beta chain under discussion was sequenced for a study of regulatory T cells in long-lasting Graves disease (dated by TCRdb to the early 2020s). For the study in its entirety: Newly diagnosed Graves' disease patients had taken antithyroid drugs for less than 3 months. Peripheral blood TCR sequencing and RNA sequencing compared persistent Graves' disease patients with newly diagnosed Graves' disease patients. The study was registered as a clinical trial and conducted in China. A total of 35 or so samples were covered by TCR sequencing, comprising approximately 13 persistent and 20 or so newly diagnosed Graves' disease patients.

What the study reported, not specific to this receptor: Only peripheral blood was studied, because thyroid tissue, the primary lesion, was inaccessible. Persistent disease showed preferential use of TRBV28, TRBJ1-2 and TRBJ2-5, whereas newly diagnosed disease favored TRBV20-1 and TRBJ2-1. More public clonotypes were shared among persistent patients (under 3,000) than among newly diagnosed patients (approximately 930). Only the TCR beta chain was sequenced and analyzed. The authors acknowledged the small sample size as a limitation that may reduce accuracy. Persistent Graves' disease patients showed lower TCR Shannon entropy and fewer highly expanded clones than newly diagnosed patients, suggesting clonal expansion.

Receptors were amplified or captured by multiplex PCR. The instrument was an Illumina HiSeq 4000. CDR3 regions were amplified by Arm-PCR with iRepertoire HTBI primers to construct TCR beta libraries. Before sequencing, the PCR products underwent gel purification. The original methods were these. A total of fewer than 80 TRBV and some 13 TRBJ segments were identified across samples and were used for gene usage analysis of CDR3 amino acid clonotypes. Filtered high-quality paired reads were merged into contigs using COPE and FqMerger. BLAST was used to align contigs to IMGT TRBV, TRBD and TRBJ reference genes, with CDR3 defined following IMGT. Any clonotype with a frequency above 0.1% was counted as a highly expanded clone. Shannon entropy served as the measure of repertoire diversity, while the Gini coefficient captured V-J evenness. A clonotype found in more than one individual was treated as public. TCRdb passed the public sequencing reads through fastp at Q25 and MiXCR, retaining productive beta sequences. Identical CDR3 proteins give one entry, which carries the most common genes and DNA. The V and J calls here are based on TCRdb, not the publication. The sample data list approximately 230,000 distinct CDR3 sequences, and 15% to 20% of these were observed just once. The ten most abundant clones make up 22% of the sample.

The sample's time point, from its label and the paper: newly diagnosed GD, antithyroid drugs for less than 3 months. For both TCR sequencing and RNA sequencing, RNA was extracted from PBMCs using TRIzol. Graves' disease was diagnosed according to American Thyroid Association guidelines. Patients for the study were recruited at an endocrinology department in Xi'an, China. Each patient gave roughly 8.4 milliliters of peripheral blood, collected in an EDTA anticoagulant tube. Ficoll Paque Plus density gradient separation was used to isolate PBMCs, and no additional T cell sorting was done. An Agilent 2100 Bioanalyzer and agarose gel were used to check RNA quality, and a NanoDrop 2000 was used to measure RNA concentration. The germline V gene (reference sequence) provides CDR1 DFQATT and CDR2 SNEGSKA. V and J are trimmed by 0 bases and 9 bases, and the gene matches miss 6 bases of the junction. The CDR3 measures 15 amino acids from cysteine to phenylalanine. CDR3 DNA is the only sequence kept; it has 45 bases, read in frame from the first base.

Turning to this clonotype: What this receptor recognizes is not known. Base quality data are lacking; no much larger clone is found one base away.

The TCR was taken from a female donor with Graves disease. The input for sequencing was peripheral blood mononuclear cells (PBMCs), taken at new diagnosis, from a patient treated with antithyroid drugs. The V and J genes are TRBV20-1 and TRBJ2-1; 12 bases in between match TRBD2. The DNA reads TGCAGTGCTAGAGATCTAGCGGGAGGGCGAGGTGAGCAGTTCTTC. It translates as CSARDLAGGRGEQFF.